Sequencing of this T cell receptor (beta chain) was carried out in a study of cytomegalovirus exposure and HLA in healthy donors. Study observations and caveats: In a later analysis, TCR beta V- and J-gene trimming showed a link to a missense DCLRE1C variant.

Use of 60 Vbeta and 13 Jbeta primers characterized the PCR. Measured with immunoSEQ multiplex PCR; TCRdb has only the in-frame clones, and not every one. The sample has more than 110,000 clones, 70% to 80% seen once. CDR3 length equals 14 residues. From germline, CDR1 is MNHEY and CDR2 SMNVEV (reference sequence). The V and J ends lost 5 bases and 8 bases respectively, with 13 bases between them. A note on this clone: What it binds is not known.

The source of this sequence is a woman in her forties or fifties in good health and CMV-seropositive. The chain has TRBV27 and TRBJ1-6; a possible D gene is TRBD1 (6 bases). Sequencing was carried out using PBMCs. CDR3 DNA sequence: TGTGCCAGCAGTACCACAGGGTACGATTCACCCCTCCACTTT. This sequence encodes CASSTTGYDSPLHF.